The rows below give T cell receptor beta chains drawn from one sample of a study of cytomegalovirus exposure and HLA in healthy donors. Here immunoSEQ multiplex PCR was the method, and the copy in TCRdb shows in-frame clones only, minus some. The sample consists of 150,000 to 200,000 clones, roughly 90% of them appearing once. Sample: PBMCs. The source is a young woman in good health and CMV-seronegative. CDR3s leave out the opening cysteine and the closing phenylalanine or tryptophan.

v_call	j_call	cdr3_aa
TRBV5-1	TRBJ1-1	ASSPGGSSNTEAF
TRBV27	TRBJ1-5	ASSGQGFASNQPQH
TRBV18	TRBJ1-2	ASSQPSRGGYT
TRBV19	TRBJ2-5	ASRNRGLETQY
TRBV19	TRBJ2-7	ASSHGLAGAYEQY
TRBV19	TRBJ2-1	ASSIDGSRRGEQF
TRBV27	TRBJ2-5	ASSLEGPTPKY
TRBV7-3	TRBJ1-1	ASSLSAGAGGAAEAF
TRBV11-3	TRBJ2-3	ASSREGVETDTQY
TRBV4-3	TRBJ2-3	ASSQDLGVSVPDTQY
TRBV5-6	TRBJ2-3	ASQGETDTQY
TRBV10-3	TRBJ1-1	AIRELTEAF
TRBV4-3	TRBJ2-7	ASSQETSGGWYEQY
TRBV27	TRBJ2-7	ASIVGQSRGYEQY
TRBV29-1	TRBJ2-6	SVESQRMGANVLT
TRBV2	TRBJ2-1	ASVRGLAANEQF
TRBV6-1	TRBJ1-1	ASSEAISNTEAF